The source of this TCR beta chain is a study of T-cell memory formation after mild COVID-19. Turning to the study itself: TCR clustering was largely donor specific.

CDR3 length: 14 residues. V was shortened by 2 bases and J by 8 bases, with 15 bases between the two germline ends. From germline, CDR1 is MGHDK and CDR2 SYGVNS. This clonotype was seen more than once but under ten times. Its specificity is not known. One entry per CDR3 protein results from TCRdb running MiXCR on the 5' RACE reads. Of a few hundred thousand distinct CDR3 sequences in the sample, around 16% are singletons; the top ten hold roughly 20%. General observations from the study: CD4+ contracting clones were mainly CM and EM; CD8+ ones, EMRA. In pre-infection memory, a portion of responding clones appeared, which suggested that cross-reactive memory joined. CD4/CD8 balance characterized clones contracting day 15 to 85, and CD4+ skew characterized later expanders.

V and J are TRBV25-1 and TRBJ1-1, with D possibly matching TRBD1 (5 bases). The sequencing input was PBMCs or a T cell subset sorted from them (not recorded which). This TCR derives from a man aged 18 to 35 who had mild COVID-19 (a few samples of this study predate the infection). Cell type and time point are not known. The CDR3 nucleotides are TGTGCCAGCAGTGAAGAGGGTGGGGGGGTCGAAGCTTTCTTT. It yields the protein CASSEEGGGVEAFF.